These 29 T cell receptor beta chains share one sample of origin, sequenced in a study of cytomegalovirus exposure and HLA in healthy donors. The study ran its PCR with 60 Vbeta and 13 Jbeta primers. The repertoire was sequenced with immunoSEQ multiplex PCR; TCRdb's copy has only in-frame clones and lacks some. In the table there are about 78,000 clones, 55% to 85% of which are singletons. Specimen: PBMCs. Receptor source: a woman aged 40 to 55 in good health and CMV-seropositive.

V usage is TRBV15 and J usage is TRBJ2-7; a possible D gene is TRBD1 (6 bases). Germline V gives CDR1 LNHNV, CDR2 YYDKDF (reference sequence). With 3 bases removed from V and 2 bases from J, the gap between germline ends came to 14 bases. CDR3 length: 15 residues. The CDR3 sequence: CATSSAQGFAYEQYF. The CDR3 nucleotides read TGTGCCACCAGCAGCGCGCAGGGGTTCGCCTACGAGCAGTACTTC.

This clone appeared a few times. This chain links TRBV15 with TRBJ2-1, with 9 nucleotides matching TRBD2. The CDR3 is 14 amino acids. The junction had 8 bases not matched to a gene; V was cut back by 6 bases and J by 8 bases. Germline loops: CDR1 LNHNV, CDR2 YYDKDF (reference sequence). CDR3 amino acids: CATSGGGGAYEQFF. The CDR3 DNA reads TGTGCCACCAGTGGTGGCGGGGGGGCGTATGAGCAGTTCTTC.

The CDR3 loop reads CASSLVGTSTGANVLTF. The CDR3 coding sequence is TGCGCCAGCAGCTTGGTGGGGACAAGTACTGGGGCCAACGTCCTGACTTTC. V and J are TRBV5-1 and TRBJ2-6, with a tentative D call TRBD1 (6 bases). Per germline, CDR1 SGHRS and CDR2 YFSETQ. This CDR3 is 17 amino acids long. V was shortened by 0 bases and J by 2 bases, with 12 bases between the two germline ends.

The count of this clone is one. Written as DNA, the CDR3 is TGTGCCAGTAGTAATCTCCGGAGAGATCAGCCCCAGCATTTT. Encoded protein: CASSNLRRDQPQHF. The rearrangement links TRBV19 to TRBJ1-5, with unresolved D. This CDR3 is built from 14 residues. Germline values: CDR1 LNHDA, CDR2 SQIVND (reference sequence). V gave up 4 bases and J gave up 5 bases, with 12 bases separating them.

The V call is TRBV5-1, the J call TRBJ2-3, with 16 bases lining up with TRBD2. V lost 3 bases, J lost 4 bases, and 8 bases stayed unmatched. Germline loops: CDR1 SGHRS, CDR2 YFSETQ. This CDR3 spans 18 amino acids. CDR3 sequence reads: CASSSTGTSGRDPDTQYF. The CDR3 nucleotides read TGCGCCAGCAGCTCCACCGGGACTAGCGGGAGGGACCCAGATACGCAGTATTTT. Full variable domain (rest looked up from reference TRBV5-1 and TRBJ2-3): KAGVTQTPRYLIKTRGQQVTLSCSPISGHRSVSWYQQTPGQGLQFLFEYFSETQRNKGNFPGRFSGRQFSNSRSEMNVSTLELGDSALYLCASSSTGTSGRDPDTQYFGPGTRLTVL.

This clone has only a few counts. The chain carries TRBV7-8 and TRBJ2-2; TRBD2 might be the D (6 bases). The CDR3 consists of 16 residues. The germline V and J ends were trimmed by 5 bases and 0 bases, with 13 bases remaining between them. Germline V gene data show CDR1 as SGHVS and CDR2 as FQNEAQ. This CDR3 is CASSPLWDSNTGELFF. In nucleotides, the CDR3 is TGTGCCAGCAGCCCTCTCTGGGACTCGAACACCGGGGAGCTGTTTTTT.

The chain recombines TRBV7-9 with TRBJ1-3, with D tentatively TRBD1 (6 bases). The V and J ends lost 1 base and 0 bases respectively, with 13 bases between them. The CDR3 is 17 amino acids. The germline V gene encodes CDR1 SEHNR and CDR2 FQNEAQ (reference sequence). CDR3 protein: CASSLDTSTGSGNTIYF. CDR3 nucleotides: TGTGCCAGCAGCTTAGACACTTCGACAGGCTCTGGAAACACCATATATTTT.

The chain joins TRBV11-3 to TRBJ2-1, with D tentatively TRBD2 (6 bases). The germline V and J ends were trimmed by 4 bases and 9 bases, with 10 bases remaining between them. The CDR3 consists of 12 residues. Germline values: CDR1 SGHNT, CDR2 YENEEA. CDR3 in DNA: TGTGCCAGCAGCTCCTTGGGGGGTGAGCAGTTCTTC. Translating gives CASSSLGGEQFF.

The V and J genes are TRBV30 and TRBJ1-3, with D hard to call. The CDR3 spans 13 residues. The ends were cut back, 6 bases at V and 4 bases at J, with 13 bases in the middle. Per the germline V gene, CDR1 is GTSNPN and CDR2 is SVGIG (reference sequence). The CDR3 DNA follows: TGTGCCTGTAGCATCTTTGGGGGAAACACCATATATTTT. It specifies CACSIFGGNTIYF.

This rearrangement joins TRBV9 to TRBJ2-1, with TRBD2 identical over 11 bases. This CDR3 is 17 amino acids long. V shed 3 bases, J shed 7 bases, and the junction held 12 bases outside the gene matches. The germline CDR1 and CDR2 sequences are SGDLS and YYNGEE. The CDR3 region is CASSAGGWGTSGNEQFF. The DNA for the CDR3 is TGTGCCAGCAGCGCCGGTGGGTGGGGGACTAGCGGAAATGAGCAGTTCTTC.

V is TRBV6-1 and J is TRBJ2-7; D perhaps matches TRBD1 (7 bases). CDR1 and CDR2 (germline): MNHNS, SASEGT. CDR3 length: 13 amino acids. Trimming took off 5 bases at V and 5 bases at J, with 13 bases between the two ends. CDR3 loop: CASSPGGTNEQYF. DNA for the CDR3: TGTGCCAGCAGTCCAGGGGGGACGAACGAGCAGTACTTC.

For the CDR3, the DNA is TGTGCCAGCAGTTCCCCAATAGCGGGGGGGCCAGGGAACGGGGAGCTGTTTTTT. This gives the protein CASSSPIAGGPGNGELFF. The chain is built from TRBV28 and TRBJ2-2; TRBD2 aligns across 11 bases. The CDR3 totals 18 residues. Germline CDR1 reads MDHEN; CDR2 reads SYDVKM. V lost 4 bases and J lost 7; bases outside the gene matches: 14.

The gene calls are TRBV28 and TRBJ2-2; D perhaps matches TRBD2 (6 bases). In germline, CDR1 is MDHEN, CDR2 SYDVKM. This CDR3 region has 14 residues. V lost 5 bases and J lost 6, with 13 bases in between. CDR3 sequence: CASSPPGGAGELFF. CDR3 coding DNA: TGTGCCAGCAGTCCCCCAGGAGGGGCCGGGGAGCTGTTTTTT.

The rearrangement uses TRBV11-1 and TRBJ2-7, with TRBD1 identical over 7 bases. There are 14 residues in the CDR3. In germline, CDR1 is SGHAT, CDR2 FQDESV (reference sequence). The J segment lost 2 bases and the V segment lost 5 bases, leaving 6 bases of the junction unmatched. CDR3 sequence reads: CASSPRTGTYEQYF. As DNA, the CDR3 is TGTGCCAGCAGCCCCCGGACAGGAACCTACGAGCAGTACTTC.

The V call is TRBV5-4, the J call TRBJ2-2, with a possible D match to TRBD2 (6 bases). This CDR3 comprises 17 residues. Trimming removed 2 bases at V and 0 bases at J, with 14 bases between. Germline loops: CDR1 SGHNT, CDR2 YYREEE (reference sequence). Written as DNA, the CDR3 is TGTGCCAGCAGCTTTTGGAAACTAGCTACGAACACCGGGGAGCTGTTTTTT. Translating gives CASSFWKLATNTGELFF.

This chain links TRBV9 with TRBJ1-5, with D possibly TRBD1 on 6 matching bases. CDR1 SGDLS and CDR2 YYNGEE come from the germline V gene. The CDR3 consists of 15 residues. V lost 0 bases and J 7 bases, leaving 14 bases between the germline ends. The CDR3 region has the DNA TGTGCCAGCAGCGTAGAGGGGGAACCCGGACAGCCCCAGCATTTT. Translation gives CASSVEGEPGQPQHF.

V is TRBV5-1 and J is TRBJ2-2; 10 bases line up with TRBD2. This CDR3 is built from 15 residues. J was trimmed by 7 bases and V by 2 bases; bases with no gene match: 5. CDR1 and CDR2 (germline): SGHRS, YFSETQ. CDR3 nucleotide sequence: TGCGCCAGCAGCTTCTCCCTAGCGGGAGACGGGGAGCTGTTTTTT. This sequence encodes CASSFSLAGDGELFF.

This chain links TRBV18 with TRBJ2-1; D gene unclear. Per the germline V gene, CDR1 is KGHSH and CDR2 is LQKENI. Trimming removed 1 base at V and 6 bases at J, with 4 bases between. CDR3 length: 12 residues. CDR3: CASSPLSNEQFF. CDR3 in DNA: TGTGCCAGCTCACCACTGAGCAATGAGCAGTTCTTC.

The CDR3 DNA follows: TGCGCCAGCAGCTTGGAGGCAGGAGGGTACGAGCAGTACTTC. Its protein product is CASSLEAGGYEQYF. V usage is TRBV5-1 and J usage is TRBJ2-7, with a tentative D call TRBD2 (6 bases). This CDR3 region has 14 residues. Trimming removed 0 bases from V and 4 bases from J, with 11 bases in between. Germline CDR1 and CDR2: SGHRS and YFSETQ.

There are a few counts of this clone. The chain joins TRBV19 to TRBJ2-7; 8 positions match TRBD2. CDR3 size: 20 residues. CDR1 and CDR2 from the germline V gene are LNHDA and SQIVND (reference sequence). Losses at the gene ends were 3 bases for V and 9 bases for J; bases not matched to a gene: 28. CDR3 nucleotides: TGTGCCAGTAGTATTAAGGGGGGCGGGAGGTTAACTCGCGCCGTACGCGGGCAGTACTTC. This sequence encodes CASSIKGGGRLTRAVRGQYF. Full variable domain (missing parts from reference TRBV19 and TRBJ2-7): DGGITQSPKYLFRKEGQNVTLSCEQNLNHDAMYWYRQDPGQGLRLIYYSQIVNDFQKGDIAEGYSVSREKKESFPLTVTSAQKNPTAFYLCASSIKGGGRLTRAVRGQYFGPGTRLTVT.

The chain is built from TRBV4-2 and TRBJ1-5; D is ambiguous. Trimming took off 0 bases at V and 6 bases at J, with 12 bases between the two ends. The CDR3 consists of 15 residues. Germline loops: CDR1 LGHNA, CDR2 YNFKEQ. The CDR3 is CASSQESTVSQPQHF. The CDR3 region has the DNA TGTGCCAGCAGCCAAGAGTCGACTGTGAGTCAGCCCCAGCATTTT.

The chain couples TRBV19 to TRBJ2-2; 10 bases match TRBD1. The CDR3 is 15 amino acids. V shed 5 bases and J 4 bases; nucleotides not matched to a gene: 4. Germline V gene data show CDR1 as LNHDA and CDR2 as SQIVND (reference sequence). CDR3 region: CASSSTGGITGELFF. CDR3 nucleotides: TGTGCCAGTAGTTCGACAGGGGGCATCACCGGGGAGCTGTTTTTT.

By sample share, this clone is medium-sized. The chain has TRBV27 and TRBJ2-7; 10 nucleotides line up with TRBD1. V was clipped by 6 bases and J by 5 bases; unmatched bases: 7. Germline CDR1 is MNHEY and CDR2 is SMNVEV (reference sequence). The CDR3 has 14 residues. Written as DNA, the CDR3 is TGTGCCAGCAGCCCGGGACAGGGGAATAACGAGCAGTACTTC. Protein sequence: CASSPGQGNNEQYF.

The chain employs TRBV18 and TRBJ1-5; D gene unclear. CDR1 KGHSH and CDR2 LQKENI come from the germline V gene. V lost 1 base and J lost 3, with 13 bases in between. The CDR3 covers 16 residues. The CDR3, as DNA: TGTGCCAGCTCACCACGGAGGGCGGACCTCAATCAGCCCCAGCATTTT. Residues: CASSPRRADLNQPQHF.

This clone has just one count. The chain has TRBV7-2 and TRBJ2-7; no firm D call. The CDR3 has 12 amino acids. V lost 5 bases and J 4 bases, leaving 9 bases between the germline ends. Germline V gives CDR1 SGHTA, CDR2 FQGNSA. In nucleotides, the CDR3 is TGTGCCAGCAGCCCCCCGGAGTACGAGCAGTACTTC. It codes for CASSPPEYEQYF.

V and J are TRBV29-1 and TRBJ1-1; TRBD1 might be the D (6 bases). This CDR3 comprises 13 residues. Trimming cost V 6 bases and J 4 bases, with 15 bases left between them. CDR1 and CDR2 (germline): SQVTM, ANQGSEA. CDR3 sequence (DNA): TGCAGCGTCGGAAAGACAGGAAGCACTGAAGCTTTCTTT. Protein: CSVGKTGSTEAFF.

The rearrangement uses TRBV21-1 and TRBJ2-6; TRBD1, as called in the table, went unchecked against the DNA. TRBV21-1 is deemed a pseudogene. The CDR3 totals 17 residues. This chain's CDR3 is CASSLLDSNSGANVLTF. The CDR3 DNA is TGTGCCAGCAGCCTTCTGGACAGTAACTCTGGGGCCAACGTCCTGACTTTC.

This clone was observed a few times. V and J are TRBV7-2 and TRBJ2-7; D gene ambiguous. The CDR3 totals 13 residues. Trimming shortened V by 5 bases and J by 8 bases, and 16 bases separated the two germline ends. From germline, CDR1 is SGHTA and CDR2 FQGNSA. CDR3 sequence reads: CASSLTLVAQQYF. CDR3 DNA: TGTGCCAGCAGCCTCACCTTGGTTGCGCAGCAGTACTTC.

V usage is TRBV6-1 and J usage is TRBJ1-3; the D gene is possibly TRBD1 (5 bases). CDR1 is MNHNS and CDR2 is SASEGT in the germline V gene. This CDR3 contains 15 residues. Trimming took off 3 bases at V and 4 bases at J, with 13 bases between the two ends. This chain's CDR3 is CASSEITGGGNTIYF. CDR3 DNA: TGTGCCAGCAGTGAGATCACAGGAGGGGGAAACACCATATATTTT.